The T cell receptor (beta chain) under discussion was sequenced for a study of molecular identifiers for immune sequencing clone quantification (dated by TCRdb to the late 2010s). Broadly, across the study: For a replicate experiment, RNA from roughly 20,000 or 100,000 naive CD8 T cells was divided into five aliquots, and four of the five aliquots were sequenced. The study was a methods study using CD8 T cells to benchmark molecular-identifier clustering-based TCR repertoire sequencing (MIDCIRS) and TCR RNA copy counting.

The CDR3 has 13 amino acids, counting the end cysteine and phenylalanine. CDR3 DNA is the only sequence kept; it has 39 bases, read in frame from the first base. V and J are truncated by 6 bases and 4 bases respectively, leaving an intervening sequence of 12 bases. Based on the germline V gene, the CDR1 and CDR2 sequences are MNHEY and SVGAGI. General findings and caveats noted by the study authors: A single cell's worth of spiked-in Jurkat TCR RNA was reported detectable even among about 1.1 million naive CD8 T cells. Modeling indicated around 3.2 TCR RNA copies recovered per cell, compared with about 9.4 by digital PCR, which implies a capture efficiency of 25% to 35%. Identical TCR molecules sharing a barcode could cause highly expanded clone sizes to be underestimated. Spiked-in Jurkat TCR RNA (approximately 10 copies' worth), which is not part of the donor repertoire, was contained in the naive libraries. Without barcode sub-clustering, chimeric consensus sequences inflated TCR diversity; chimeras reached as high as 47%. In CMV-specific effector cells, over 99% of molecules were held by clones above 20 RNA copies, whereas under 1% of molecules were held by such clones in naive cells.

Library construction relied on PCR. Sequencing was carried out with a NextSeq 500. Preparation of bulk TCR libraries followed a previously described approach, with the TCR primers listed in Table S5. Purification of total RNA was performed with the Qiagen AllPrep DNA/RNA kit. Before analysis, reads from multiple sequencing runs of the same library were pooled. In the paper's pipeline: Only reads with exact TCR constant sequence were kept, trimmed to 150 nt, and grouped by their 12-nt molecular barcodes. Reads in each barcode group were sub-clustered using a 15% Levenshtein threshold, and a quality-weighted consensus sequence was built for each RNA molecule. Non-functional sequences were excluded, and lower-count sequences lying one edit away from another sequence were also excluded. Based on a fit of two negative binomial distributions, barcode sub-clusters having less than 20% of the maximum read count were discarded. TCRdb handled the public reads itself, with Q25 trimming in fastp and clone calling in MiXCR, and kept productive beta chains. For every CDR3 protein sequence, its rows merge into one entry that carries the most common genes and DNA. These V and J calls originate from TCRdb's pipeline instead of the authors' own analysis. Present in this sample are under 800,000 distinct CDR3 sequences, roughly 25% of which were seen just once. 0.78% of the sample belongs to the ten largest clones.

Libraries of naive CD8 T cells were built from anywhere between about 19,000 and 1,100,000 sorted cells, with 10%, 30% or 50% of the purified RNA used. Naive CD8 T cells were FACS-sorted as CD8+CD4-CCR7+CD45RA+ on a BD FACSAria II into RLT Plus buffer. To test detection sensitivity, Jurkat RNA equivalent to more than 9 TCR copies was spiked into samples of roughly 20,000-1,000,000 naive CD8 T cells. Enrichment of CD8 T cells was done with RosetteSep CD8+ T Cell Enrichment Cocktail plus Ficoll-Paque, and ACK red cell lysis came afterward. This clonotype was picked up many times. Its antigen is currently not known. No qualities accompany the bases; no much larger clone lies one base away.

What was sequenced was naive CD8+ T cells from blood, with Jurkat cell RNA spiked in. The cell subset or site label corresponds to: FACS-sorted CD8+CD4-CCR7+CD45RA+ naive T cells. The clonotype was recovered from a human donor in good health. Some libraries in this study had Jurkat cell RNA spiked in. The chain was built from TRBV6-5 and TRBJ1-1; the D gene is unclear. The CDR3 region: CASSGVWSTEAFF. The base sequence is TGTGCCAGCAGCGGGGTTTGGAGCACTGAAGCTTTCTTT.